This TCR beta chain originates from a study of STAT5B mutations in CD4+ large granular lymphocyte leukemia. Whole-study results and caveats: Approximately 25% of private leukemic clonotypes occurred rarely in other patients' non-leukemic repertoires.

Per germline, CDR1 MNHNY and CDR2 SVGAGI (reference sequence). V gave up 0 bases and J gave up 6 bases, with 5 bases separating them. The CDR3 loop spans 12 amino acids. Regarding this clone: No antigen is known for it.

Some clones are missing from TCRdb's copy, which holds only in-frame ones; the method was immunoSEQ multiplex PCR. This table holds about 35,000 clones, about four fifths found once. Sequenced: CD4+ T cells from blood buffy coats. The chain recombines TRBV6-6 with TRBJ1-2; D is ambiguous. The source of this sequence is a human donor in good health. CDR3 in amino acids: CASSYSRDGYTF. Written as DNA, the CDR3 is TGTGCCAGCAGTTACTCAAGGGATGGCTACACCTTC.